Each of the 21 T cell receptor beta chains below was sequenced from the same sample in a study of blood T cell repertoires in COVID-19. This table comes from immunoSEQ multiplex PCR, and its TCRdb copy is limited to in-frame clones, with some not included. Of roughly 300,000 clones in the sample, roughly nine tenths are singletons; the top ten hold approximately 12%. Sequenced material: peripheral blood. These receptors were taken from a woman aged 25-40 years with COVID-19, enrolled during active disease.

The V and J genes are TRBV28 and TRBJ2-7; maybe TRBD1 (5 bases). CDR1 MDHEN and CDR2 SYDVKM come from the germline V gene. This CDR3 is built from 17 residues. The V end was cut by 3 bases, the J end by 2 bases, with 20 bases between. The CDR3 sequence is CASSFSTTLDMAYEQYF. The CDR3 nucleotides are TGTGCCAGCAGTTTCTCCACAACCCTGGACATGGCCTACGAGCAGTACTTC. The full variable domain, completed using reference TRBV28 and TRBJ2-7, is DVKVTQSSRYLVKRTGEKVFLECVQDMDHENMFWYRQDPGLGLRLIYFSYDVKMKEKGDIPEGYSVSREKKERFSLILESASTNQTSMYLCASSFSTTLDMAYEQYFGPGTRLTVT.

This chain connects TRBV27 to TRBJ1-1; 10 nucleotides agree with TRBD1. CDR3 length equals 17 residues. Germline CDR1 reads MNHEY; CDR2 reads SMNVEV (reference sequence). V was clipped by 2 bases and J by 0 bases; unmatched bases: 6. In nucleotides, the CDR3 is TGTGCCAGCAGTTTAACGGGACAGGGGTTCATGAACACTGAAGCTTTCTTT. Its translation is CASSLTGQGFMNTEAFF.

V gene TRBV7-8 combines with J gene TRBJ2-1; TRBD1 might be the D (6 bases). Trimming shortened V by 4 bases and J by 6 bases, and 13 bases separated the two germline ends. CDR3 length equals 14 residues. Germline V gives CDR1 SGHVS, CDR2 FQNEAQ. CDR3 sequence reads: CASSSRTAFNEQFF. CDR3 in DNA: TGTGCCAGCAGCTCGAGGACAGCCTTCAATGAGCAGTTCTTC. Looking up the rest from reference TRBV7-8 and TRBJ2-1 gives the full variable domain: GAGVSQSPRYKVAKRGQDVALRCDPISGHVSLFWYQQALGQGPEFLTYFQNEAQLDKSGLPSDRFFAERPEGSVSTLKIQRTQQEDSAVYLCASSSRTAFNEQFFGPGTRLTVL.

This chain joins TRBV5-4 and TRBJ2-7; TRBD1 might be the D (6 bases). CDR1 is SGHNT and CDR2 is YYREEE in the germline V gene (reference sequence). The V gene lost 1 base and the J gene lost 5 bases, with 10 bases spanning the gap. CDR3 length: 13 amino acids. In DNA form, the CDR3 reads TGTGCCAGCAGCTTGACAGGGTTCCACGAGCAGTACTTC. It codes for CASSLTGFHEQYF.

The rearrangement links TRBV5-1 to TRBJ2-1; TRBD2 agrees at 9 bases. Trimming at V came to 0 bases and at J to 4 bases, leaving 2 bases not matched to a gene. The V gene's germline CDR1 is SGHRS and CDR2 YFSETQ. This CDR3 has 15 residues. The CDR3: CASSLVAGVYNEQFF. DNA of the CDR3: TGCGCCAGCAGCTTGGTAGCGGGAGTTTACAATGAGCAGTTCTTC.

This chain joins TRBV29-1 and TRBJ2-2; possibly TRBD2 for D (7 bases). V gave up 7 bases and J gave up 5 bases, with 17 bases separating them. The germline CDR1 and CDR2 sequences are SQVTM and ANQGSEA. There are 14 residues in the CDR3. The CDR3 bases are TGCAGCGGAGGGGGAGCTAGCGGTACCGGGGAGCTGTTTTTT. Its protein is CSGGGASGTGELFF.

V gene TRBV6-5 combines with J gene TRBJ2-2, with no clear D. CDR3 length: 11 amino acids. The V gene lost 11 bases and the J gene lost 7 bases, with 11 bases spanning the gap. Per germline, CDR1 MNHEY and CDR2 SVGAGI. Written as DNA, the CDR3 is TGTGCCGCCTTAGTTGGCGGGGAGCTGTTTTTT. Protein sequence: CAALVGGELFF.

The chain uses TRBV6-1 and TRBJ2-7, with D possibly being TRBD2 (6 bases). Germline lookup yields CDR1 MNHNS and CDR2 SASEGT. The CDR3 has 14 amino acids. The V end was cut by 1 base, the J end by 2 bases, with 9 bases between. The CDR3 here is CASSEVRGAYEQYF. As DNA, the CDR3 is TGTGCCAGCAGTGAAGTTCGCGGGGCCTACGAGCAGTACTTC.

This clone was counted a few times. The J gene is TRBJ1-1, the V gene TRBV19; D is uncertain. The germline V gene encodes CDR1 LNHDA and CDR2 SQIVND (reference sequence). Trimming left V 9 bases short and J 7 bases short, with 12 bases between. The CDR3 runs to 11 residues. CDR3 nucleotides: TGTGCCAGCCAGGTATATAGTGAAGCTTTCTTT. This gives the protein CASQVYSEAFF.

The chain employs TRBV9 and TRBJ1-1; D is unresolved. Germline V gene lookup returns CDR1 SGDLS and CDR2 YYNGEE. This CDR3 is 11 amino acids long. V was cut by 4 bases and J by 7 bases, with 8 bases left in between. The CDR3 DNA sequence: TGTGCCAGCAGCAGCCGGGATGAAGCTTTCTTT. Protein sequence: CASSSRDEAFF. Based on the CDR3 plus reference TRBV9 and TRBJ1-1, the full variable domain is DSGVTQTPKHLITATGQRVTLRCSPRSGDLSVYWYQQSLDQGLQFLIQYYNGEERAKGNILERFSAQQFPDLHSELNLSSLELGDSALYFCASSSRDEAFFGQGTRLTVV.

The chain employs TRBV2 and TRBJ1-2, with D hard to call. In germline, CDR1 is SNHLY, CDR2 FYNNEI. V was cut by 3 bases and J by 6 bases, with 17 bases left in between. The CDR3 is 15 amino acids. CDR3 sequence (DNA): TGTGCCAGCAGTGAGTTAGCAGTTGGGTACCATGGCTACACCTTC. This gives the protein CASSELAVGYHGYTF.

V usage is TRBV21-1 and J usage is TRBJ2-7; the table's D gene call, TRBD2, was not cross checked with the DNA. TRBV21-1 is described as a pseudogene. This CDR3 contains 15 residues. Here the CDR3 DNA reads TGTGCCAGCAGCGGGGGGGGCAGTTTTGCCTACGAGCAGTACTTC. As protein: CASSGGGSFAYEQYF.

The chain employs TRBV5-8 and TRBJ2-2; maybe TRBD2 (7 bases). The V end was cut by 4 bases, the J end by 0 bases, with 25 bases between. This CDR3 comprises 20 residues. In germline, CDR1 is SGHTS, CDR2 YDEGEE. CDR3 DNA sequence: TGTGCCAGCAGCGGGAGCGTATTCTTCGCGGGGGCATCGAACACCGGGGAGCTGTTTTTT. Translating it yields CASSGSVFFAGASNTGELFF.

This sequence joins TRBV5-6 and TRBJ2-7; no firm D call. There are 12 residues in the CDR3. CDR1 and CDR2 from the germline V gene are SGHDT and YYEEEE. V was pared by 3 bases and J by 6 bases, with 10 bases between. Here the CDR3 reads CASSSGVFEQYF. Here the CDR3 DNA reads TGTGCCAGCAGCTCCGGTGTTTTCGAGCAGTACTTC. Supplemented by reference TRBV5-6 and TRBJ2-7, the full variable domain reads DAGVTQSPTHLIKTRGQQVTLRCSPKSGHDTVSWYQQALGQGPQFIFQYYEEEERQRGNFPDRFSGHQFPNYSSELNVNALLLGDSALYLCASSSGVFEQYFGPGTRLTVT.

This chain joins TRBV29-1 and TRBJ1-4; 9 bases agree with TRBD1. Germline-derived CDR1 and CDR2 are SQVTM and ANQGSEA. V was clipped by 7 bases and J by 6 bases; unmatched bases: 6. This CDR3 contains 13 residues. CDR3 residues: CSAVQGAYEKLFF. Written as DNA, the CDR3 is TGCAGCGCTGTACAGGGGGCATATGAAAAACTGTTTTTT.

The J gene is TRBJ1-5, the V gene TRBV28; D gene unclear. There are 13 residues in the CDR3. V was shortened by 3 bases and J by 5 bases, with 8 bases between the two germline ends. Germline V lookup: CDR1 MDHEN, CDR2 SYDVKM. The DNA of the CDR3 is TGTGCCAGCAGTTTTACAGCCTATCAGCCCCAGCATTTT. It codes for CASSFTAYQPQHF. Combining the CDR3 with reference TRBV28 and TRBJ1-5 gives the whole variable domain DVKVTQSSRYLVKRTGEKVFLECVQDMDHENMFWYRQDPGLGLRLIYFSYDVKMKEKGDIPEGYSVSREKKERFSLILESASTNQTSMYLCASSFTAYQPQHFGDGTRLSIL.

This clone was detected only once. This rearrangement joins TRBV3-1 (or the pseudogene TRBV3-2) to TRBJ1-6; the D gene is possibly TRBD1 (5 bases). The V gene lost 2 bases and the J gene lost 5 bases, with 7 bases spanning the gap. This CDR3 is built from 14 residues. Germline-derived CDR1 and CDR2 are LGHDT and YNNKEL (reference sequence). The CDR3 region is CASSQRGNNSPLHF. The CDR3 coding sequence is TGTGCCAGCAGCCAACGGGGGAATAATTCACCCCTCCACTTT.

The rearrangement uses TRBV6-5 and TRBJ1-1; 10 nucleotides line up with TRBD1. V lost 5 bases to trimming and J lost 2 bases; unmatched junction nucleotides: 5. Germline CDR1 MNHEY, CDR2 SVGAGI. The CDR3 totals 15 residues. The CDR3 bases are TGTGCCAGCAGTAAACGGACAGGGGGTAACACTGAAGCTTTCTTT. Translation gives CASSKRTGGNTEAFF.

The CDR3 DNA is TGTGCCAGCAGTTTAGGGTCCCGGACTGGCTACGAGCAGTACTTC. Translating it yields CASSLGSRTGYEQYF. This chain connects TRBV28 to TRBJ2-7, with a weak D call TRBD2 (5 bases). The ends were cut back, 2 bases at V and 3 bases at J, with 14 bases in the middle. The CDR3 has 15 amino acids. Germline V gives CDR1 MDHEN, CDR2 SYDVKM.

CDR3 nucleotides: TGTGCCAGCAGCAGCAGTGGAGATCCCCCCTACAATGAGCAGTTCTTC. Residues: CASSSSGDPPYNEQFF. The rearrangement links TRBV14 to TRBJ2-1; D unresolved. V gave up 5 bases and J gave up 2 bases, with 16 bases separating them. The CDR3 is made up of 16 amino acids. The germline V gene has CDR1 SGHDN and CDR2 FVKESK.

V usage is TRBV18 and J usage is TRBJ2-1; TRBD2 is a possible D gene (5 bases). Germline CDR1 reads KGHSH; CDR2 reads LQKENI. V was clipped by 2 bases and J by 2 bases, with 7 bases between them. This CDR3 is built from 14 residues. The CDR3 reads CASSPTRTYNEQFF. In DNA, the CDR3 is TGTGCCAGCTCACCAACTAGGACCTACAATGAGCAGTTCTTC. The entire variable domain, with the rest obtained from reference TRBV18 and TRBJ2-1, is as follows: NAGVMQNPRHLVRRRGQEARLRCSPMKGHSHVYWYRQLPEEGLKFMVYLQKENIIDESGMPKERFSAEFPKEGPSILRIQQVVRGDSAAYFCASSPTRTYNEQFFGPGTRLTVL.